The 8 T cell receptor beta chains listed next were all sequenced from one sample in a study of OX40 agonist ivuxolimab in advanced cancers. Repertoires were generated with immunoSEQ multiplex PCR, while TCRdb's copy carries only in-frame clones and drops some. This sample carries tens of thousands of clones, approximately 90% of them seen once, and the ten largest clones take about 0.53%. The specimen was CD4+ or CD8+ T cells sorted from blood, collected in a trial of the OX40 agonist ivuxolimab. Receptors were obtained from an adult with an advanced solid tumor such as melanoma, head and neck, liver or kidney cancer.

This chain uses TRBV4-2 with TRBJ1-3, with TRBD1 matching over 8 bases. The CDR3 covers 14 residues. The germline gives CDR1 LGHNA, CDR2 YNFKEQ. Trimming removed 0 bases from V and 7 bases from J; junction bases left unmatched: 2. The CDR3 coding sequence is TGTGCCAGCAGCCAAGAACAGGGGGTGAACACCATATATTTT. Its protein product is CASSQEQGVNTIYF.

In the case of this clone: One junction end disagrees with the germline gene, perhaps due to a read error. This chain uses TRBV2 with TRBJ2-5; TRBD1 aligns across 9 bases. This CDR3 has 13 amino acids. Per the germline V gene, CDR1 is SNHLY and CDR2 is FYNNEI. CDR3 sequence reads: CASRGPGTGNDDF. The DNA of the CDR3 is TGTGCCAGCAGAGGTCCCGGGACAGGGAATGATGACTTC.

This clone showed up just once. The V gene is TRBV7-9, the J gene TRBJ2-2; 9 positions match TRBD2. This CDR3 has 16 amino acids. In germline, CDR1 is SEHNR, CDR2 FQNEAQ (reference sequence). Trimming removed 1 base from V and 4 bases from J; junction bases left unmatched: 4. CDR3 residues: CASSLGLAGSTGELFF. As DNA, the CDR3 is TGTGCCAGCAGCTTAGGTCTAGCGGGGTCCACCGGGGAGCTGTTTTTT.

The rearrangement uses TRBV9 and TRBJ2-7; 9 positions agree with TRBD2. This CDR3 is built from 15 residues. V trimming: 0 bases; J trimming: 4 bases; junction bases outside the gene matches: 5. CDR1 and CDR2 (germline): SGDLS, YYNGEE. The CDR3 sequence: CASSVGGSGSYEQYF. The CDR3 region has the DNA TGTGCCAGCAGCGTAGGGGGTAGCGGGAGTTACGAGCAGTACTTC.

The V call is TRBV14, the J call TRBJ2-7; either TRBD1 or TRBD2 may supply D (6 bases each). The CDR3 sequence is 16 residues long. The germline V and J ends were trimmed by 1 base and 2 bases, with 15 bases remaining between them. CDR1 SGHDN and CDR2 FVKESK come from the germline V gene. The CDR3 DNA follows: TGTGCCAGCAGCCAAGTTTCGGGGGCGCCCCCCTACGAGCAGTACTTC. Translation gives CASSQVSGAPPYEQYF.

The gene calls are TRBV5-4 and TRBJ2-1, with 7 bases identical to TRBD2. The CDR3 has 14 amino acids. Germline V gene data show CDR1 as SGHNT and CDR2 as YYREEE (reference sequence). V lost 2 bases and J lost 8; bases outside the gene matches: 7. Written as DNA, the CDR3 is TGTGCCAGCAGCTTCTCGGGGGGTGGGGATGAGCAGTTCTTC. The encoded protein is CASSFSGGGDEQFF.

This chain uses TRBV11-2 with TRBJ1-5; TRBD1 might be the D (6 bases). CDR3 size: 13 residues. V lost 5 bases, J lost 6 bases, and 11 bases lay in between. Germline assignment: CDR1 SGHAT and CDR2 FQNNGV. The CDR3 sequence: CASSLIQGQPQHF. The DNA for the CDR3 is TGTGCCAGCAGCCTGATACAGGGTCAGCCCCAGCATTTT. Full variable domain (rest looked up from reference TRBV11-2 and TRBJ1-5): EAGVAQSPRYKIIEKRQSVAFWCNPISGHATLYWYQQILGQGPKLLIQFQNNGVVDDSQLPKDRFSAERLKGVDSTLKIQPAKLEDSAVYLCASSLIQGQPQHFGDGTRLSIL.

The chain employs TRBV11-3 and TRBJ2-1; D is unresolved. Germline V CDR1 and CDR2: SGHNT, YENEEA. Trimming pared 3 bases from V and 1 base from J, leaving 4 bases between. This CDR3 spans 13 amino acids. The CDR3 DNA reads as TGTGCCAGCAGCTTTGGTTCCTACAATGAGCAGTTCTTC. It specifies CASSFGSYNEQFF.